This T cell receptor (beta chain) was identified during a study of blood T cells in healthy people across ages. The use of a sample-barcoded 5' primer and a J-beta primer mix characterized a second PCR of roughly 6 to 11 cycles. MiXCR was run by TCRdb on the 5' RACE reads, yielding one entry per CDR3 protein. The sample shows more than 600,000 distinct CDR3 sequences, 20% to 25% of them seen only once. Study conclusions and caveats: Both naive CD4+ cell counts and diversity were greater in long-lived donors than in aged donors.

Germline CDR1 SNHLY, CDR2 FYNNEI. This CDR3 has 14 amino acids. Only a few counts were recorded for this clonotype. Antigen unknown. This same sample was also part of a study on T cells of mothers and their children.

Material: blood. J is TRBJ2-5 and V is TRBV2; D perhaps matches TRBD1 (6 bases). Matching the DNA end better, TRBJ2-1 makes the J call doubtful. This clonotype was sampled from a boy younger than 18 in good health. In DNA form, the CDR3 reads TGTGCCAGCTTACGCACAGGGTCGGGGAATGAGCAGTTCTTC. Translating gives CASLRTGSGNEQFF.